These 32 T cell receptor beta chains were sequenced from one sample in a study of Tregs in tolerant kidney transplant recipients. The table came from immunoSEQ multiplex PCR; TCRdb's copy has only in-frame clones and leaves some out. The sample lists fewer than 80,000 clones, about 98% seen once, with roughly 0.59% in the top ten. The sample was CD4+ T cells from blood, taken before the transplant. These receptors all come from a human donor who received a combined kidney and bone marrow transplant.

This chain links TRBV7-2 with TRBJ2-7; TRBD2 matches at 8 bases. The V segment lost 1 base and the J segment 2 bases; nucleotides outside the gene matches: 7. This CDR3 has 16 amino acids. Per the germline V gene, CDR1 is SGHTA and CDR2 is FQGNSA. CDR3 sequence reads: CASSLGATSGTYEQYF. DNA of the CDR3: TGTGCCAGCAGCTTAGGAGCTACTAGCGGCACCTACGAGCAGTACTTC.

In DNA, the CDR3 is TGTGCCAGCAGGGGCCGCAGGGGGAATTCGAACACCGGGGAGCTGTTTTTT. The encoded protein is CASRGRRGNSNTGELFF. The chain is built from TRBV7-2 and TRBJ2-2; 7 bases agree with TRBD1. From germline, CDR1 is SGHTA and CDR2 FQGNSA. This CDR3 contains 17 residues. V dropped 6 bases and J dropped 0; count of bases not matched to a gene: 10. Full variable domain (rest looked up from reference TRBV7-2 and TRBJ2-2): GAGVSQSPSNKVTEKGKDVELRCDPISGHTALYWYRQSLGQGLEFLIYFQGNSAPDKSGLPSDRFSAERTGGSVSTLTIQRTQQEDSAVYLCASRGRRGNSNTGELFFGEGSRLTVL.

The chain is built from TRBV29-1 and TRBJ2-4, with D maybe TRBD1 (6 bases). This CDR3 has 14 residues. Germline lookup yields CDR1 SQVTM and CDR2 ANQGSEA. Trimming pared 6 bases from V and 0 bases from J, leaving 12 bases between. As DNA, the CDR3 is TGCAGCGTAAAGGACAGACTAGCCAAAAACATTCAGTACTTC. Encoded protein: CSVKDRLAKNIQYF.

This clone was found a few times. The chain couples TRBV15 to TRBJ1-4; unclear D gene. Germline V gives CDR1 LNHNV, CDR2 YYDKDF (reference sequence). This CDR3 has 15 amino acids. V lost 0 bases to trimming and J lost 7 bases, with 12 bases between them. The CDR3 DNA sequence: TGTGCCACCAGCAGAGATCCCAGGAGGATTGAAAAACTGTTTTTT. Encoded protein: CATSRDPRRIEKLFF.

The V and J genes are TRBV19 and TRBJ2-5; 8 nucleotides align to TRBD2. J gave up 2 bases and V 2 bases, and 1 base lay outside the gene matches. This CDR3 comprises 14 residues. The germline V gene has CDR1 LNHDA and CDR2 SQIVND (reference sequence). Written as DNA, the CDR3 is TGTGCCAGTAGTATAACTAGCGGTCAAGAGACCCAGTACTTC. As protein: CASSITSGQETQYF.

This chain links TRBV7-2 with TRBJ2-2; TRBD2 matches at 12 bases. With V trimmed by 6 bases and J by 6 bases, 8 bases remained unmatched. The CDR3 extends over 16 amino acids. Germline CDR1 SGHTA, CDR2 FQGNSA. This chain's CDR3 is CASSSYLAGGSGELFF. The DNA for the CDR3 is TGTGCCAGCAGTTCCTACCTAGCGGGAGGGTCCGGGGAGCTGTTTTTT.

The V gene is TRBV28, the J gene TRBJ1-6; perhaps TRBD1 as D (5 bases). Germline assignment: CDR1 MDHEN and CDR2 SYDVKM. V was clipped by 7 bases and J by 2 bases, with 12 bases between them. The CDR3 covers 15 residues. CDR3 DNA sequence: TGTGCCAGCACAGGGTACATCACCTATAATTCACCCCTCCACTTT. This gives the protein CASTGYITYNSPLHF.

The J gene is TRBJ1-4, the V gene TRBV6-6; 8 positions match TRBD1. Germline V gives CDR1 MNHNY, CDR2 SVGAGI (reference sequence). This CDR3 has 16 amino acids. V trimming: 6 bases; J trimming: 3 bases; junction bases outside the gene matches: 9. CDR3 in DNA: TGTGCCAGCAGCCGCTTGCCGGGACAGGCTAATGAAAAACTGTTTTTT. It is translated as CASSRLPGQANEKLFF.

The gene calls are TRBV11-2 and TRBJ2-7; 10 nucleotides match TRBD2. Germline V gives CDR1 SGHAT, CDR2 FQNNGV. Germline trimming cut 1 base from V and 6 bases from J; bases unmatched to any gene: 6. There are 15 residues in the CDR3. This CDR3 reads CASSLVRAGGIEQYF. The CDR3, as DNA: TGTGCCAGCAGCTTAGTTAGAGCGGGAGGGATCGAGCAGTACTTC.

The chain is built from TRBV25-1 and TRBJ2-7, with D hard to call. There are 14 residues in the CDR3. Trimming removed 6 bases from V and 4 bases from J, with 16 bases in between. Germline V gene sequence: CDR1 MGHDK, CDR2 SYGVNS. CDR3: CASSANAPGYEQYF. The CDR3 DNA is TGTGCCAGCAGCGCCAACGCCCCCGGGTACGAGCAGTACTTC.

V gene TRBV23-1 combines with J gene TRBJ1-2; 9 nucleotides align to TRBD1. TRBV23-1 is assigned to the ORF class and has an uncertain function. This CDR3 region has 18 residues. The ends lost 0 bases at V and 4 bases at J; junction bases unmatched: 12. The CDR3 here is CASSQSNFALDRGYGYTF. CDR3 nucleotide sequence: TGCGCCAGCAGTCAATCTAATTTCGCGCTGGACAGGGGCTATGGCTACACCTTC.

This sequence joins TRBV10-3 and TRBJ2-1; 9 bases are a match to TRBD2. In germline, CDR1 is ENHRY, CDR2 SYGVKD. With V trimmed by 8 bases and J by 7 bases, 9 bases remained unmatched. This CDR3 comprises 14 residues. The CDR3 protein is CAIGPAGGLNEQFF. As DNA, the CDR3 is TGTGCCATCGGCCCAGCGGGAGGACTTAATGAGCAGTTCTTC.

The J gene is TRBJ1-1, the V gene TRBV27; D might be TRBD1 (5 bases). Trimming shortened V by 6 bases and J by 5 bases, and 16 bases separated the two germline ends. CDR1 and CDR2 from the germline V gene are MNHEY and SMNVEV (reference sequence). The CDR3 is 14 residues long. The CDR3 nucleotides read TGTGCCAGCAGCTCCGGGCAGGGATATACTGAAGCTTTCTTT. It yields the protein CASSSGQGYTEAFF.

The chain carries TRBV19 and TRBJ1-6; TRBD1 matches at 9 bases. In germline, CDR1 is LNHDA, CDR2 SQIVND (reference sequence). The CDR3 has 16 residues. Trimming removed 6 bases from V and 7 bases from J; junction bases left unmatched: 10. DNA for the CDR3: TGTGCCAGTAGCATACAGGGGGCGGCAAAAAATTCACCCCTCCACTTT. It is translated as CASSIQGAAKNSPLHF.

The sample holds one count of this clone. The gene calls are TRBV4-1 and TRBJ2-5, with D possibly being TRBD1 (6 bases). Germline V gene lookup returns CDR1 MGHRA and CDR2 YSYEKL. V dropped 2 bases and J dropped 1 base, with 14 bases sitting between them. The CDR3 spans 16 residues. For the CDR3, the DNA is TGCGCCAGCAGCCAATTAACAGGGTTAGGCCAAGAGACCCAGTACTTC. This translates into CASSQLTGLGQETQYF.

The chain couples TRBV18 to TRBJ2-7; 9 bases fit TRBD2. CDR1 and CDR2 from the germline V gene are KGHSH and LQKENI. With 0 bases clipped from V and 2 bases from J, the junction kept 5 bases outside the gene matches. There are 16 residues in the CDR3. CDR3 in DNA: TGTGCCAGCTCACCACCTAGCGGGAGAAATACCTACGAGCAGTACTTC. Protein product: CASSPPSGRNTYEQYF.

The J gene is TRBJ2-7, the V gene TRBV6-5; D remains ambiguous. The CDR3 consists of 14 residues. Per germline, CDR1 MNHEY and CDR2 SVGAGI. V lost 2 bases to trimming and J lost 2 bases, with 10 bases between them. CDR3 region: CASSYRLGTYEQYF. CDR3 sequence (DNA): TGTGCCAGCAGTTACCGGCTGGGCACCTACGAGCAGTACTTC.

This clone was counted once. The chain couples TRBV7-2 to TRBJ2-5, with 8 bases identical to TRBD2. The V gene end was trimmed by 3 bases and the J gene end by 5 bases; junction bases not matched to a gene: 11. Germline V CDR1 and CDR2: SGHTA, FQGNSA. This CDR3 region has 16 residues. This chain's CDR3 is CASSLGRTSPGETQYF. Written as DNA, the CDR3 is TGTGCCAGCAGCTTGGGAAGGACTAGCCCAGGGGAGACCCAGTACTTC.

As DNA, the CDR3 is TGTGCCAGCAGACCCCGGGGGATGGGGGATGGCTACACCTTC. This sequence encodes CASRPRGMGDGYTF. The rearrangement joins TRBV5-4 to TRBJ1-2, with D perhaps matching TRBD1 (5 bases). The V end lost 5 bases, the J end lost 6 bases, and 17 bases lay between the germline ends. In germline, CDR1 is SGHNT, CDR2 YYREEE (reference sequence). CDR3 length: 14 amino acids. The whole variable domain, filled in from reference TRBV5-4 and TRBJ1-2, reads ETGVTQSPTHLIKTRGQQVTLRCSSQSGHNTVSWYQQALGQGPQFIFQYYREEENGRGNFPPRFSGLQFPNYSSELNVNALELDDSALYLCASRPRGMGDGYTFGSGTRLTVV.

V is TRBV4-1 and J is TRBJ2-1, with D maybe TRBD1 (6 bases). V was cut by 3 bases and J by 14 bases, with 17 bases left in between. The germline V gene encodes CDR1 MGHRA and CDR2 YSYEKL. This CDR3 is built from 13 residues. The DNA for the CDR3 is TGCGCCAGCAGCCACCTGGGGACACGGGTAAAGTTCTTC. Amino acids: CASSHLGTRVKFF.

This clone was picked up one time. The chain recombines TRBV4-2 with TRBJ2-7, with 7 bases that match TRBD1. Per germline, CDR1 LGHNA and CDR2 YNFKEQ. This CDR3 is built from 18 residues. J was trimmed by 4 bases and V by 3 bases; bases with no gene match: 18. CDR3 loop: CASSHNPPGGQTEYEQYF. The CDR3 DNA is TGTGCCAGCAGCCATAACCCCCCAGGGGGTCAAACGGAATACGAGCAGTACTTC.

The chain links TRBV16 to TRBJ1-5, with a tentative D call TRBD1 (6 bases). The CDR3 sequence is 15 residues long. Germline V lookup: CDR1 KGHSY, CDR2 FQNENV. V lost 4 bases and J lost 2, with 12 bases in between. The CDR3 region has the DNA TGTGCCAGCAGCCCACAGGGCGGAGGCAATCAGCCCCAGCATTTT. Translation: CASSPQGGGNQPQHF.

The CDR3 region is CASRGTSPVNEQFF. The CDR3 nucleotides read TGTGCCAGCAGAGGGACTAGCCCGGTCAATGAGCAGTTCTTC. J is TRBJ2-1 and V is TRBV6-5, with 9 bases lining up with TRBD2. Per germline, CDR1 MNHEY and CDR2 SVGAGI. There are 14 residues in the CDR3. Losses at the gene ends were 6 bases for V and 6 bases for J; bases not matched to a gene: 6.

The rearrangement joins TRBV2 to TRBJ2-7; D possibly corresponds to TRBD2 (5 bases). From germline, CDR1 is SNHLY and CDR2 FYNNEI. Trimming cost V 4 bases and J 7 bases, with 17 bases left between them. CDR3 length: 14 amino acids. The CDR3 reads CASSALLAPPEQYF. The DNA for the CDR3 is TGTGCCAGCAGTGCGCTGCTAGCTCCTCCGGAGCAGTACTTC.

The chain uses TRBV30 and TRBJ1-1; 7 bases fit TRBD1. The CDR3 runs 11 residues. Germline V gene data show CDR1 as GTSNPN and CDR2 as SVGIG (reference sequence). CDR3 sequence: CAGGQRAEAFF. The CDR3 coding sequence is TGTGCGGGGGGACAGCGGGCTGAAGCTTTCTTT.

The CDR3 protein is CASSQGGGDPAGYGYTF. CDR3 DNA sequence: TGTGCCAGCAGCCAAGGAGGAGGGGATCCTGCAGGCTATGGCTACACCTTC. The rearrangement uses TRBV4-2 and TRBJ1-2; D might be TRBD1 (5 bases). The CDR3 covers 17 residues. Germline-derived CDR1 and CDR2 are LGHNA and YNFKEQ. Between the trimmed V and J ends, which lost 1 base and 4 bases, there was a span of 19 bases.

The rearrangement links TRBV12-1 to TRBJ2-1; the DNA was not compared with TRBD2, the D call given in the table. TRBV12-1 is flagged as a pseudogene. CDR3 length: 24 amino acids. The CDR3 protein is CASSFGSGLGGTRRVVQNFDEQFF. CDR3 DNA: TGTGCCAGCAGCTTTGGGAGTGGGCTAGGAGGGACTAGGAGAGTAGTACAAAATTTTGATGAGCAGTTCTTC.

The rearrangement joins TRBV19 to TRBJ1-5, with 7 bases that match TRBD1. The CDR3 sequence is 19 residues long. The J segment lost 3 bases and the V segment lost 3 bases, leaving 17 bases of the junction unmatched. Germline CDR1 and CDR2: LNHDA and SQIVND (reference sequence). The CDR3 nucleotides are TGTGCCAGTAGTATCTCCGGGACAGTGCAACCGGGGAACAATCAGCCCCAGCATTTT. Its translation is CASSISGTVQPGNNQPQHF.

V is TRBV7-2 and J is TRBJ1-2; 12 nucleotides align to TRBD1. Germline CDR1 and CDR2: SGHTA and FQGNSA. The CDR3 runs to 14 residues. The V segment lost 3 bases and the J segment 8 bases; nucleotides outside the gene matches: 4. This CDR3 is CASSLGQGAPGYTF. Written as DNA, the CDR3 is TGTGCCAGCAGCTTGGGACAGGGGGCGCCAGGCTACACCTTC.

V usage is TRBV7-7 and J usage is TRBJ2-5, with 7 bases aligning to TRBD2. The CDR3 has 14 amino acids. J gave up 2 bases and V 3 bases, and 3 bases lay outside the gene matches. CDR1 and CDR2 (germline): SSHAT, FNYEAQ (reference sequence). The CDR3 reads CASSLGGPQETQYF. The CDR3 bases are TGTGCCAGCAGCTTGGGAGGGCCTCAAGAGACCCAGTACTTC.

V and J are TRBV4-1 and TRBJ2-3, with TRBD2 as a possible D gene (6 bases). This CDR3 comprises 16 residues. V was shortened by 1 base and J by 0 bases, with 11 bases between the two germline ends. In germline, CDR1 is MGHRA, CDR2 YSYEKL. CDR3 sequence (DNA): TGCGCCAGCAGCCAAGTAGGGACTCGAAGCACAGATACGCAGTATTTT. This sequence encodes CASSQVGTRSTDTQYF.

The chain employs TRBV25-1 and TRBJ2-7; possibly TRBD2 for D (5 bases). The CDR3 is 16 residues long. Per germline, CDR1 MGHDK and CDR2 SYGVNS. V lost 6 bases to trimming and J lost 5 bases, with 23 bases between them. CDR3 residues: CASSPLREQGSHEQYF. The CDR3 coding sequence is TGTGCCAGCAGCCCCCTCCGGGAACAAGGTTCCCACGAGCAGTACTTC.